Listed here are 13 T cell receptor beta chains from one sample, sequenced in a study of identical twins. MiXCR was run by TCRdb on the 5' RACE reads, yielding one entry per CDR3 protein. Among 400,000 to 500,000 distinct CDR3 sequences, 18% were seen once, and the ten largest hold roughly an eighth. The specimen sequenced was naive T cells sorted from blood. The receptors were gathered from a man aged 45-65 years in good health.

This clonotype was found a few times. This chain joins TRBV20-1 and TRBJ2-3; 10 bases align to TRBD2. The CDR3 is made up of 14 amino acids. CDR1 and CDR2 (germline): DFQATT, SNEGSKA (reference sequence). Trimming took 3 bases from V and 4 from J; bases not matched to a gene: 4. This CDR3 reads CSARLAGVADTQYF. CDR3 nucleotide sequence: TGCAGTGCTAGGCTAGCGGGAGTCGCAGATACGCAGTATTTT.

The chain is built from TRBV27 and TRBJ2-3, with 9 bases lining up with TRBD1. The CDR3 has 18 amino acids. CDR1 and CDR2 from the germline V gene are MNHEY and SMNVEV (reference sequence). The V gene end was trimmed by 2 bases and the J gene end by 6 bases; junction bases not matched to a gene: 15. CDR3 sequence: CASSLDFSRDRVWDTQYF. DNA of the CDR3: TGTGCCAGCAGTTTAGATTTTTCTCGGGACAGGGTATGGGATACGCAGTATTTT.

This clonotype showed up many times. The CDR3 loop reads CASSTGQLKETQYF. CDR3 sequence (DNA): TGTGCCAGCAGCACGGGTCAGCTGAAAGAGACCCAGTACTTC. The rearrangement links TRBV28 to TRBJ2-5; D is unresolved. Germline CDR1 and CDR2: MDHEN and SYDVKM. V dropped 6 bases and J dropped 3 bases, with 14 bases sitting between them. The CDR3 extends over 14 amino acids. Full variable domain (remainder filled in from reference TRBV28 and TRBJ2-5): DVKVTQSSRYLVKRTGEKVFLECVQDMDHENMFWYRQDPGLGLRLIYFSYDVKMKEKGDIPEGYSVSREKKERFSLILESASTNQTSMYLCASSTGQLKETQYFGPGTRLLVL.

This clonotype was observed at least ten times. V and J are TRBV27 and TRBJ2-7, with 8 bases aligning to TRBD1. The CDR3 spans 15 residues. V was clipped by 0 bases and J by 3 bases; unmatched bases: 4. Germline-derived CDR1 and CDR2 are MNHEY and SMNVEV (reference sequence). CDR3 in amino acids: CASSLSPTGGYEQYF. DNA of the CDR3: TGTGCCAGCAGTTTATCCCCTACAGGGGGCTACGAGCAGTACTTC.

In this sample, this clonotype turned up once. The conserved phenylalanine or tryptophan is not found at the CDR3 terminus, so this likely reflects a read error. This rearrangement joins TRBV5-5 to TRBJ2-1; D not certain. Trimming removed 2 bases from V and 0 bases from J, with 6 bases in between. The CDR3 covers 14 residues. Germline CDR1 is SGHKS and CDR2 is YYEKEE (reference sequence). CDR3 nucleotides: TGTGCCAGCAGCTTCCGGAGCTCCTACAATGAGCAGTTCCTC. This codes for CASSFRSSYNEQFL.

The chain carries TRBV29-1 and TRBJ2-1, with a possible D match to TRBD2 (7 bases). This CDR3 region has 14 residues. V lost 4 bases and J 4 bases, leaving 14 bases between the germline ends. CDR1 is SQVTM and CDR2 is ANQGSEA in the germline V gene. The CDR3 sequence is CSVGRGGPYNEQFF. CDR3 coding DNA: TGCAGCGTTGGTAGGGGGGGCCCTTACAATGAGCAGTTCTTC.

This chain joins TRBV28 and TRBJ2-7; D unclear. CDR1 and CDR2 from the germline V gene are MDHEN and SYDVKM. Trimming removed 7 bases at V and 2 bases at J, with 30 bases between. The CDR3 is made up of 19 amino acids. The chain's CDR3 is CASKGQPQPVHGSTYEQYF. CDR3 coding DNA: TGTGCCAGCAAGGGCCAGCCCCAACCGGTACACGGATCGACCTACGAGCAGTACTTC.

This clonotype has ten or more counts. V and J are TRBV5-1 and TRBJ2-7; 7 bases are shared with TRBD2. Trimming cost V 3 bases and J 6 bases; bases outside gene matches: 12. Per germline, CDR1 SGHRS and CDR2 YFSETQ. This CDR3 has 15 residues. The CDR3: CASSSPLAGRGEQYF. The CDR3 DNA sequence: TGCGCCAGCAGCTCGCCTCTGGCGGGGAGGGGCGAGCAGTACTTC.

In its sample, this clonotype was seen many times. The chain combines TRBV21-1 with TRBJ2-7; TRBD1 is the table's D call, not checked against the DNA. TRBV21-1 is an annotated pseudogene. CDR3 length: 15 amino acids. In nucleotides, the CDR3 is TGTGCCAGCAGCAAAAGGGGGGACAGCCCCTACGAGCAGTACTTC. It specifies CASSKRGDSPYEQYF.

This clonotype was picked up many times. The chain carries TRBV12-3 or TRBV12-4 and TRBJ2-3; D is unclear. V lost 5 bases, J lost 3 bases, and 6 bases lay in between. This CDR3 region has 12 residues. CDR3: CASSIRTDTQYF. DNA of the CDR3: TGTGCCAGCAGTATAAGAACAGATACGCAGTATTTT.

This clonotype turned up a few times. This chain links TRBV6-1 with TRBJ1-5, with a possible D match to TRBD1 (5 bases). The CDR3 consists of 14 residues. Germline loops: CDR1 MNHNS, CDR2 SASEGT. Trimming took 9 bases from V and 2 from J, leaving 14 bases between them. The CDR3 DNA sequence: TGTGCCAGTTCAATCCAGGGTGGCAATCAGCCCCAGCATTTT. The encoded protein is CASSIQGGNQPQHF.

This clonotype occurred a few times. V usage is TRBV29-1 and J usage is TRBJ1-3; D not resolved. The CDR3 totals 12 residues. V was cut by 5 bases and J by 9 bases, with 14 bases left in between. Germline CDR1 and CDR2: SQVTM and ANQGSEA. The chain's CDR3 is CSVPSRGGTIYF. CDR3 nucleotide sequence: TGCAGCGTTCCGTCCCGGGGAGGCACCATATATTTT.

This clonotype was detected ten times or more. DNA of the CDR3: TGTGCCAGCAGCGGAGGGACGGAAGGATACGAGCAGTACTTC. Its translation: CASSGGTEGYEQYF. This chain joins TRBV5-6 and TRBJ2-7; possibly TRBD2 for D (6 bases). V gave up 4 bases and J gave up 4 bases, with 15 bases separating them. Looked up from germline, CDR1 is SGHDT and CDR2 is YYEEEE. The CDR3 is 14 residues long.